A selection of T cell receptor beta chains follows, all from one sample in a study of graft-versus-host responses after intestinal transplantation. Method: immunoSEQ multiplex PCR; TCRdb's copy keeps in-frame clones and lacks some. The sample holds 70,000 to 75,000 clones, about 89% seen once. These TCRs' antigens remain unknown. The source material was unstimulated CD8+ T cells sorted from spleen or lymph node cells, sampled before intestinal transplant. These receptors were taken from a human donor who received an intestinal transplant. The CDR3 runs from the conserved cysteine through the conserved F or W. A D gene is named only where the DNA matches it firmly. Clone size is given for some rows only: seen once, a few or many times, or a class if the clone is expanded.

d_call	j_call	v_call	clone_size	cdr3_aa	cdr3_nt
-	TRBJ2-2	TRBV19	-	CASSRSTAGELFF	TGTGCCAGTAGTAGGTCGACAGCCGGGGAGCTGTTTTTT
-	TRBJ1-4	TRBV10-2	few	CASSDREGNEKLFF	TGCGCCAGCAGTGACAGGGAAGGGAATGAAAAACTGTTTTTT
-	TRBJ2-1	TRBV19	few	CASRLVGYNEQFF	TGTGCCAGCCGACTAGTCGGCTACAATGAGCAGTTCTTC
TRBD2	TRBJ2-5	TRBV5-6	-	CASSLGLAGRYQETQYF	TGTGCCAGCAGCTTAGGACTAGCGGGAAGGTACCAAGAGACCCAGTACTTC
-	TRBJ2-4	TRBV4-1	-	CASSQEGEAKNIQYF	TGCGCCAGCAGCCAAGAGGGAGAAGCCAAAAACATTCAGTACTTC
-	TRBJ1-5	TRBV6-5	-	CASSDMYSNQPQHF	TGTGCCAGCAGCGACATGTATAGCAATCAGCCCCAGCATTTT
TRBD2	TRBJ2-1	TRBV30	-	CARRGGGAEQFF	TGTGCCCGTAGGGGCGGGGGGGCCGAGCAGTTCTTC
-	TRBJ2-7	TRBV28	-	CASSFQGGAYEQYF	TGTGCCAGCAGTTTTCAAGGGGGGGCCTACGAGCAGTACTTC
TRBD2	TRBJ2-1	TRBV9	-	CASSTGLTDNEQFF	TGTGCCAGCAGCACGGGACTAACAGACAATGAGCAGTTCTTC
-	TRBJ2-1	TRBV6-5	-	CASSYSAGNEQFF	TGTGCCAGCAGTTACTCGGCGGGAAATGAGCAGTTCTTC
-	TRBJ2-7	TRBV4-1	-	CASSQVNGGGDPEQYF	TGCGCCAGCAGCCAAGTAAACGGAGGCGGAGACCCCGAGCAGTACTTC
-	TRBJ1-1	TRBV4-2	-	CASSFEGDTEAFF	TGTGCCAGCAGCTTTGAGGGGGACACTGAAGCTTTCTTT
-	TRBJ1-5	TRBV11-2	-	CASSSGNQPQHF	TGTGCCAGCAGCTCGGGCAATCAGCCCCAGCATTTT
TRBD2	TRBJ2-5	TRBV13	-	CASSLGSSGETQYF	TGTGCCAGCAGCTTAGGATCTAGCGGGGAGACCCAGTACTTC
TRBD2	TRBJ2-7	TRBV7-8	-	CASSLDGGGTSEQYF	TGTGCCAGCAGCTTAGACGGCGGGGGGACAAGCGAGCAGTACTTC